This T cell receptor (beta chain) was profiled in a study of blood T cells in healthy people across ages. J was trimmed by 4 bases and V by 3 bases; bases with no gene match: 7. The CDR3 is made up of 14 amino acids. Germline V CDR1 and CDR2: SQVTM, ANQGSEA. About this clonotype: Its antigen is undetermined.

Primed by a sample-barcoded 5' primer and a J-beta primer mix, a second PCR proceeded for 7 to 11 cycles. MiXCR, applied by TCRdb to the 5' RACE reads, yields one record per CDR3 protein. The sample has 800,000 to 950,000 distinct CDR3 sequences; roughly 28% are singletons. General study findings and limits: Unsorted PBMCs blocked a conclusive comparison of naive and antigen-experienced cells.

This sample also belongs to another study, concerning T cells of mothers and their children. That report notes: Samples came from a few healthy Caucasian mothers and their six children.

The TCR sequence derives from a woman in her thirties or forties in good health. The sequencing input was blood. This rearrangement joins TRBV29-1 to TRBJ1-2; 8 bases map to TRBD1. DNA of the CDR3: TGCAGCGTTGATGAACCCGGGACAGGCTATGGCTACACCTTC. Protein sequence: CSVDEPGTGYGYTF.